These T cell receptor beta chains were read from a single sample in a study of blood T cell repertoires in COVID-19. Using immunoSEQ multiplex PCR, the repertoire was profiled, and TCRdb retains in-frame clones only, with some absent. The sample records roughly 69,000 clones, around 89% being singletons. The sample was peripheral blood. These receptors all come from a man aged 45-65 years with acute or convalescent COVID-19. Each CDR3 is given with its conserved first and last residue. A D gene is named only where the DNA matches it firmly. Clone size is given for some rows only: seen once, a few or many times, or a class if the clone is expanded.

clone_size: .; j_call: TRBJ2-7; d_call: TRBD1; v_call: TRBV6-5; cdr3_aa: CASKGTGFSYEQYF; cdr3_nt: TGTGCCAGCAAAGGGACAGGCTTCTCCTACGAGCAGTACTTC
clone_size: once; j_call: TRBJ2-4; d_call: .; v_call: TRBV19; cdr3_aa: CASSILQGDIQYF; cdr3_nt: TGTGCCAGTAGTATATTACAGGGAGACATTCAGTACTTC
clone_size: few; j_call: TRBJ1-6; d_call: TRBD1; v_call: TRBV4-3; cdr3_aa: CASSQQGGYNSPLHF; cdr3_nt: TGCGCCAGCAGCCAACAGGGGGGCTATAATTCACCCCTCCACTTT
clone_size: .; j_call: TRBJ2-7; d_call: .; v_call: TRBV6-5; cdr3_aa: CASSYIGQGFSYEQYF; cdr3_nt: TGTGCCAGCAGTTACATTGGGCAGGGCTTCTCCTACGAGCAGTACTTC
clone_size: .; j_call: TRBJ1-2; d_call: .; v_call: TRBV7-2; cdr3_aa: CASSFGGEDYGYTF; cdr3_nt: TGTGCCAGCAGCTTCGGTGGCGAGGACTATGGCTACACCTTC
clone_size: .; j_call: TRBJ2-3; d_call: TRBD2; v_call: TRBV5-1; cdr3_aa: CASSFLIGASGADTQYF; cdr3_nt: TGCGCCAGCAGCTTTTTGATTGGGGCTAGCGGGGCAGATACGCAGTATTTT
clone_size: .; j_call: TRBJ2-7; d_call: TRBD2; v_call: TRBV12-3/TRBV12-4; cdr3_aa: CASGGGPHREQYF; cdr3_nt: TGTGCCTCTGGCGGGGGGCCCCATCGCGAGCAGTACTTC
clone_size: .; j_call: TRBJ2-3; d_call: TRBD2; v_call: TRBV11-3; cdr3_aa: CASSLGPLAGVSTDTQYF; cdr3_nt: TGTGCCAGCAGCTTAGGCCCACTAGCGGGAGTTTCCACAGATACGCAGTATTTT
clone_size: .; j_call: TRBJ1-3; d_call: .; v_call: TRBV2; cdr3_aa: CASSADMSGTIYF; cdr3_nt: TGTGCCAGCAGCGCGGACATGTCCGGCACCATATATTTT
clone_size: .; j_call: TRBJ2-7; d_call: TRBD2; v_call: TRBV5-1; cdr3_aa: CASSLGGDYEQYF; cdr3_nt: TGCGCCAGCAGCCTTGGGGGGGACTACGAGCAGTACTTC
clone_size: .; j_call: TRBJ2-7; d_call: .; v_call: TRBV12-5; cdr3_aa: CASGLGSGEQYF; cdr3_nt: TGTGCTAGTGGTTTGGGTTCGGGCGAGCAGTACTTC
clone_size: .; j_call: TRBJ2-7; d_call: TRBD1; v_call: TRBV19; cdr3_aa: CASSPTGGYEQYF; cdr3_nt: TGTGCCAGTAGTCCGACAGGGGGCTACGAGCAGTACTTC
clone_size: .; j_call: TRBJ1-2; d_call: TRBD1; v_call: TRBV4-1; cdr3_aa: CASSHPDRDRIYGYTF; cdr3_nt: TGCGCCAGCAGCCACCCTGACCGGGACAGGATCTATGGCTACACCTTC
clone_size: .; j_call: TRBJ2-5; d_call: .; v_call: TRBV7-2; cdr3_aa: CASSFGGAETQYF; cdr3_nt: TGTGCCAGCAGCTTTGGGGGGGCGGAGACCCAGTACTTC
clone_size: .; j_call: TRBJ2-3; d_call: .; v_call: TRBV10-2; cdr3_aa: CASSDAYADTQYF; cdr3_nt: TGCGCCAGCAGTGATGCTTACGCGGATACGCAGTATTTT
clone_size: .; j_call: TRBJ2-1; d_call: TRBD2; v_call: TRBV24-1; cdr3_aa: CATSDRASSGIRYNEQFF; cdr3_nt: TGTGCCACCAGTGATAGGGCCTCTAGCGGGATCCGCTACAATGAGCAGTTCTTC
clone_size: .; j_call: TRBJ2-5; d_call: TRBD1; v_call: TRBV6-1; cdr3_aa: CASSEGQSFQETQYF; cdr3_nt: TGTGCCAGCAGTGAGGGACAGTCGTTCCAAGAGACCCAGTACTTC
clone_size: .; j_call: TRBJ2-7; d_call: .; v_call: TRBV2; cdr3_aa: CASSGDSIPYEQYF; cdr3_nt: TGTGCCAGCTCGGGTGACTCCATCCCCTACGAGCAGTACTTC
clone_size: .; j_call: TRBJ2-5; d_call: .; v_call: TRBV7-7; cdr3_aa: CASSPGGRQETQYF; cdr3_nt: TGTGCCAGCAGCCCAGGAGGCAGGCAAGAGACCCAGTACTTC
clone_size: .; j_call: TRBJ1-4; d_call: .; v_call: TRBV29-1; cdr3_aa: CSVEEEGFANEKLFF; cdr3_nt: TGCAGCGTTGAAGAGGAGGGGTTCGCTAATGAAAAACTGTTTTTT
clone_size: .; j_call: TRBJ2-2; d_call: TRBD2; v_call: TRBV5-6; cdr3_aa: CASSRTSTSPGELFF; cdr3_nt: TGTGCCAGCAGCCGAACCTCGACTAGCCCCGGGGAGCTGTTTTTT
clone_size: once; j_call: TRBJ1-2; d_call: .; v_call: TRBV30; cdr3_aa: CAWSPDLLGDGYTF; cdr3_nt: TGTGCCTGGAGTCCTGATCTCCTCGGGGATGGCTACACCTTC
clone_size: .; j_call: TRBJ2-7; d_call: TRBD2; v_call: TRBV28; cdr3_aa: CASSLGGSGGFEQYF; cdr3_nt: TGTGCCAGCAGTTTGGGGGGATCGGGGGGATTCGAGCAGTACTTC
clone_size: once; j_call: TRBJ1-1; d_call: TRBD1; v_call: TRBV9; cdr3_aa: CASGDSPDTQAFF; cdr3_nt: TGTGCCAGCGGGGACAGTCCGGACACTCAAGCTTTCTTT
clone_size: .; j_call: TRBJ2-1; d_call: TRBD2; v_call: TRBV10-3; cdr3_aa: CAISGGSGRPYDEQFF; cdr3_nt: TGTGCCATCAGTGGGGGTAGCGGGAGGCCCTATGATGAGCAGTTCTTC
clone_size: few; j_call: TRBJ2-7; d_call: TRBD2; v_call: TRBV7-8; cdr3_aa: CASSLAWGGAYEQYF; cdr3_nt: TGTGCCAGCAGCTTAGCCTGGGGAGGGGCCTACGAGCAGTACTTC
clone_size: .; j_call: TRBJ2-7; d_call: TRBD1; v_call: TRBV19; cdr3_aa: CASSTGQVNYEQYF; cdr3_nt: TGTGCCAGTAGTACCGGACAGGTGAACTACGAGCAGTACTTC
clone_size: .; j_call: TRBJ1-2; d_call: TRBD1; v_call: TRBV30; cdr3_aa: CAWRETGTGGVYGYTF; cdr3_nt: TGTGCCTGGAGGGAGACCGGGACAGGGGGCGTCTATGGCTACACCTTC
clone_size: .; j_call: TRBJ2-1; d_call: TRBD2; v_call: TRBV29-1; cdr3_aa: CSAGTSGSPMFF; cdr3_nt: TGCAGCGCCGGGACTAGCGGGAGCCCGATGTTCTTC
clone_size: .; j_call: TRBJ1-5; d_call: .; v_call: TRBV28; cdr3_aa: CASSPFSGGKWNQPQHF; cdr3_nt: TGTGCCAGCAGTCCCTTTTCCGGCGGGAAATGGAATCAGCCCCAGCATTTT
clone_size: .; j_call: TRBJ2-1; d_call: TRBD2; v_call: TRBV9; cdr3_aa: CASSARDTSGNEQFF; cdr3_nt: TGTGCCAGCAGCGCGAGGGATACTAGCGGCAATGAGCAGTTCTTC
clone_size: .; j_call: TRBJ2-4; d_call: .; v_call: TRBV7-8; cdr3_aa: CASSPEKGLVKNIQYF; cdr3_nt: TGTGCCAGCAGCCCTGAAAAGGGGCTCGTCAAAAACATTCAGTACTTC
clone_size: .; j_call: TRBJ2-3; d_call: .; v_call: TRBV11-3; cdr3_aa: CASSPRGSTDTQYF; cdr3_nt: TGTGCCAGCAGCCCCAGGGGAAGCACAGATACGCAGTATTTT
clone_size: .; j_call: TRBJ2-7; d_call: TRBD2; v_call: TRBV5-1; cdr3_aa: CASSLEGGPHEQYF; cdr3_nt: TGCGCCAGCAGCTTGGAGGGAGGGCCCCACGAGCAGTACTTC
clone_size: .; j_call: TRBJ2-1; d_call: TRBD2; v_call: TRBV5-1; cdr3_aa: CASSLGLAGGRPSYNEQFF; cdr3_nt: TGCGCCAGCAGCTTGGGTCTAGCGGGAGGACGACCCTCCTACAATGAGCAGTTCTTC
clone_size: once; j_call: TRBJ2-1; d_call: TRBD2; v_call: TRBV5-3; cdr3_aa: CARSFSGLAGPNEQFF; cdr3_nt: TGTGCCAGAAGCTTTTCGGGACTAGCGGGACCGAATGAGCAGTTCTTC
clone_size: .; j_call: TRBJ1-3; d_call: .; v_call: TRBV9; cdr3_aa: CASSVDSGNTIYF; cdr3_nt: TGTGCCAGCAGCGTAGACAGTGGAAACACCATATATTTT
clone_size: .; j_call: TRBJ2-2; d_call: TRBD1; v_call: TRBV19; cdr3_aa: CASSSGTGGMTGELFF; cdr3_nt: TGTGCCAGTAGTTCCGGGACAGGGGGCATGACCGGGGAGCTGTTTTTT
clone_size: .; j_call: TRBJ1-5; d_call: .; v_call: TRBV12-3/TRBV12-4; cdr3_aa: CASSKGSQPQHF; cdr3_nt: TGTGCCAGTTCTAAGGGGTCCCAGCCCCAGCATTTT
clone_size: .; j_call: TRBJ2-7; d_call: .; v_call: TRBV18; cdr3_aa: CASSPPLTYEQYF; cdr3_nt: TGTGCCAGCTCACCACCGTTAACCTACGAGCAGTACTTC
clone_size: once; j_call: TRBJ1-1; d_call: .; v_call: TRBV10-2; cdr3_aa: CASSDPDRLNTEAFF; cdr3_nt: TGCGCCAGCAGTGATCCAGACAGGTTGAACACTGAAGCTTTCTTT
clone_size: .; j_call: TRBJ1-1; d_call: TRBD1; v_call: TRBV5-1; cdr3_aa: CASSLFIQGASDTEAFF; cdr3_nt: TGCGCCAGCAGCTTGTTTATACAGGGGGCGTCGGACACTGAAGCTTTCTTT
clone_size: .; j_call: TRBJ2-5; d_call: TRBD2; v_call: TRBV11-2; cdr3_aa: CASSYRRLAGSETQYF; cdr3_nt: TGTGCCAGCAGCTACCGGCGGCTAGCGGGATCGGAGACCCAGTACTTC
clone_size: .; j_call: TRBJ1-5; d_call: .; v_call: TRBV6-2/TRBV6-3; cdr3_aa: CASSWEGRGQPQHF; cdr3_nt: TGTGCCAGCAGTTGGGAGGGGCGCGGGCAGCCCCAGCATTTT
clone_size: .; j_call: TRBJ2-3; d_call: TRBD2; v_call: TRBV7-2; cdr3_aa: CASSSWTSPDTQYF; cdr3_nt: TGTGCCAGCAGTTCTTGGACTAGCCCAGATACGCAGTATTTT
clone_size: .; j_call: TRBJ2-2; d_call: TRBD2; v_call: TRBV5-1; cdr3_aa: CASSRAGDTGELFF; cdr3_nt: TGCGCCAGCAGCCGGGCGGGAGACACCGGGGAGCTGTTTTTT
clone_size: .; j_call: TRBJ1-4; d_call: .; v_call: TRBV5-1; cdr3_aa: CARLKGANEKLFF; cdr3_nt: TGCGCCAGACTGAAGGGGGCTAATGAAAAACTGTTTTTT
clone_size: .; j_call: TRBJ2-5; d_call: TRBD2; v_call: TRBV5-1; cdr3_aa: CASSLGASGEYEETQYF; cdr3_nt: TGCGCCAGCAGCTTGGGAGCTAGCGGGGAATATGAAGAGACCCAGTACTTC
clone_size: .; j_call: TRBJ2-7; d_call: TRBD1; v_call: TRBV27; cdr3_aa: CASSPGTGDYEQYF; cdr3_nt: TGTGCCAGCAGCCCCGGGACAGGGGACTACGAGCAGTACTTC
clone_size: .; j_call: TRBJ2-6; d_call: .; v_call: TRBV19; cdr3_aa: CASSPQGGANVLTF; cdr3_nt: TGTGCCAGTAGTCCACAGGGTGGGGCCAACGTCCTGACTTTC
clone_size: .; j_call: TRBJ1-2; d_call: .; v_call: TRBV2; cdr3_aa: CASNTGTQTNYGYTF; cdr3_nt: TGTGCCAGCAACACCGGGACACAAACTAACTATGGCTACACCTTC
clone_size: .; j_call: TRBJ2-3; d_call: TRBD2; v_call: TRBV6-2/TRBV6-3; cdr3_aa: CASSYPTSGTVSTDTQYF; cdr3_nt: TGTGCCAGCAGTTACCCGACTAGCGGGACCGTTAGCACAGATACGCAGTATTTT
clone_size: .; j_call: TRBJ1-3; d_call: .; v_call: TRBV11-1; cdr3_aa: CASSLVAVSSGNTIYF; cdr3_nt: TGTGCCAGCAGCTTAGTGGCGGTGAGCTCTGGAAACACCATATATTTT